Following are 18 T cell receptor beta chains from one sample sequenced in a study of blood T cell repertoires in COVID-19 (dated by TCRdb to between 2020 and 2021). Library preparation used the immunoSEQ multiplex PCR assay. The source is immuneACCESS, and TCRdb retained only in-frame sequences with V and J called. Part of the clones is not carried over; for the studies checked, unresolved V genes explain less than half of this, and the remainder is unexplained. In this sample the table shows roughly 320,000 clones, over 80% of which occur a single time. 6.3% of the sample lies in the top ten. The source material was peripheral blood. These receptors were collected from a woman between 45 and 60 years old with COVID-19, enrolled during active disease.

The chain employs TRBV7-9 and TRBJ2-6; TRBD2 might be the D (5 bases). Trimming left V 2 bases short and J 0 bases short, with 14 bases between. CDR1 is SEHNR, CDR2 FQNEAQ, per germline (reference sequence). The CDR3 runs 18 residues. In DNA, the CDR3 is TGTGCCAGCAGCTTATACGGCGGGCCTAGCTCTGGGGCCAACGTCCTGACTTTC. This gives the protein CASSLYGGPSSGANVLTF. The full variable domain, its missing parts supplied by reference TRBV7-9 and TRBJ2-6, is DTGVSQNPRHKITKRGQNVTFRCDPISEHNRLYWYRQTLGQGPEFLTYFQNEAQLEKSRLLSDRFSAERPKGSFSTLEIQRTEQGDSAMYLCASSLYGGPSSGANVLTFGAGSRLTVL.

This clone showed up just once. This chain joins TRBV5-4 and TRBJ2-1, with TRBD1 as a possible D gene (5 bases). Per germline, CDR1 SGHNT and CDR2 YYREEE (reference sequence). Between the trimmed V and J ends, which lost 0 bases and 10 bases, there was a span of 5 bases. The CDR3 covers 11 residues. The CDR3 spells CASSLGTEQFF. The CDR3 DNA sequence: TGTGCCAGCAGCTTGGGGACAGAGCAGTTCTTC.

The CDR3 DNA reads as TGTGCCAGCAGCTCTACGGCGGGGTACAATGAGCAGTTCTTC. The encoded protein is CASSSTAGYNEQFF. The rearrangement links TRBV7-2 to TRBJ2-1, with D possibly matching TRBD2 (6 bases). The CDR3 is made up of 14 amino acids. Germline loops: CDR1 SGHTA, CDR2 FQGNSA. With 4 bases removed from V and 4 bases from J, the gap between germline ends came to 11 bases.

The genes are TRBV19 and TRBJ2-7; 7 bases agree with TRBD2. V lost 2 bases, J lost 0 bases, and 7 bases stayed unmatched. CDR3 length equals 16 residues. Germline CDR1 LNHDA, CDR2 SQIVND (reference sequence). This CDR3 reads CASSIYGGGSSYEQYF. DNA for the CDR3: TGTGCCAGTAGTATATATGGGGGAGGGAGCTCCTACGAGCAGTACTTC.

J is TRBJ1-5 and V is TRBV30; 12 bases line up with TRBD1. J was trimmed by 6 bases and V by 5 bases; bases with no gene match: 5. From germline, CDR1 is GTSNPN and CDR2 SVGIG (reference sequence). CDR3 length equals 14 residues. In DNA, the CDR3 is TGTGCCTGGGGGACAGGGGGCGCAGGTCAGCCCCAGCATTTT. Protein: CAWGTGGAGQPQHF.

The chain joins TRBV10-1 to TRBJ2-5; D is perhaps TRBD1 (6 bases). The germline V and J ends were trimmed by 2 bases and 4 bases, with 11 bases remaining between them. This CDR3 is 14 amino acids long. Per germline, CDR1 WNHNN and CDR2 SYGVQD (reference sequence). Here the CDR3 reads CASSETTGLETQYF. DNA for the CDR3: TGCGCCAGCAGTGAGACCACAGGGTTAGAGACCCAGTACTTC.

This rearrangement joins TRBV19 to TRBJ2-1, with D perhaps matching TRBD1 (6 bases). Per germline, CDR1 LNHDA and CDR2 SQIVND (reference sequence). This CDR3 has 15 amino acids. Trimming shortened V by 3 bases and J by 0 bases, and 9 bases separated the two germline ends. CDR3 loop: CASSMDRTSYNEQFF. The DNA of the CDR3 is TGTGCCAGTAGTATGGACAGAACCTCCTACAATGAGCAGTTCTTC.

The chain carries TRBV4-1 and TRBJ1-2; 8 nucleotides agree with TRBD1. V lost 2 bases to trimming and J lost 2 bases; unmatched junction nucleotides: 7. CDR1 and CDR2 (germline): MGHRA, YSYEKL. CDR3 length: 16 amino acids. The CDR3 loop reads CASSQPRTGNNYGYTF. The CDR3 DNA sequence: TGCGCCAGCAGCCAACCCCGGACAGGGAACAACTATGGCTACACCTTC.

The J gene is TRBJ2-7, the V gene TRBV10-1; the D gene is possibly TRBD2 (5 bases). The V end was cut by 1 base, the J end by 3 bases, with 16 bases between. This CDR3 spans 16 amino acids. Germline-derived CDR1 and CDR2 are WNHNN and SYGVQD (reference sequence). The DNA for the CDR3 is TGCGCCAGCAGTGAGTGGCGGGTTGACGGGGACTACGAGCAGTACTTC. The encoded protein is CASSEWRVDGDYEQYF.

This chain uses TRBV11-2 with TRBJ2-7; 7 bases match TRBD1. CDR3 length: 13 residues. After removal of 5 bases from V and 6 bases from J, the junction contained 7 bases not matched to a gene. Germline CDR1 SGHAT, CDR2 FQNNGV. CDR3 sequence reads: CASSPGTDGEQYF. The CDR3 region has the DNA TGTGCCAGCAGCCCAGGGACAGATGGCGAGCAGTACTTC.

DNA for the CDR3: TGTGCCAGCAGCTTAGCCCTGACGGGGACTGAAGCTTTCTTT. This translates into CASSLALTGTEAFF. V and J are TRBV7-3 and TRBJ1-1; D is unresolved. Germline-derived CDR1 and CDR2 are SGHTA and FQGTGA. The CDR3 runs to 14 residues. Trimming took off 2 bases at V and 5 bases at J, with 12 bases between the two ends.

The chain combines TRBV11-2 with TRBJ2-1, with D unclear. The V end was cut by 5 bases, the J end by 6 bases, with 17 bases between. CDR3 length: 15 residues. Germline-derived CDR1 and CDR2 are SGHAT and FQNNGV. This CDR3 is CASSPGPVRLNEQFF. In nucleotides, the CDR3 is TGTGCCAGCAGCCCAGGTCCAGTAAGGCTCAATGAGCAGTTCTTC.

The V gene is TRBV3-1 (or the pseudogene TRBV3-2), the J gene TRBJ2-6; D perhaps matches TRBD1 (6 bases). The CDR3 contains 17 residues. The germline V gene has CDR1 LGHDT and CDR2 YNNKEL (reference sequence). V dropped 4 bases and J dropped 2 bases, with 15 bases sitting between them. CDR3: CASSPQVGGTGANVLTF. CDR3 coding DNA: TGTGCCAGCAGCCCCCAGGTTGGGGGCACTGGGGCCAACGTCCTGACTTTC.

V usage is TRBV5-1 and J usage is TRBJ2-1; the match to TRBD2 covers 7 bases. Trimming took 6 bases from V and 16 from J; bases not matched to a gene: 16. The CDR3 runs to 13 residues. Germline V gene data show CDR1 as SGHRS and CDR2 as YFSETQ. The CDR3 loop is CASMQSGEGRGFF. The CDR3 DNA is TGCGCCAGCATGCAGTCGGGGGAGGGCCGAGGCTTCTTC.

V gene TRBV14 combines with J gene TRBJ2-1; D is unclear. This CDR3 spans 14 amino acids. V was trimmed by 1 base and J by 3 bases, leaving 7 bases between them. From germline, CDR1 is SGHDN and CDR2 FVKESK. DNA for the CDR3: TGTGCCAGCAGCCAAGTCTCCTTCTACAATGAGCAGTTCTTC. Protein: CASSQVSFYNEQFF.

The rearrangement links TRBV7-2 to TRBJ2-7; TRBD2 matches at 9 bases. This CDR3 is built from 15 residues. The germline CDR1 and CDR2 sequences are SGHTA and FQGNSA. Trimming removed 1 base from V and 3 bases from J; junction bases left unmatched: 4. The CDR3 is CASSLGLAGFYEQYF. In DNA form, the CDR3 reads TGTGCCAGCAGCTTAGGGCTAGCGGGGTTCTACGAGCAGTACTTC.

CDR3 nucleotides: TGTGCCAGCAGCCCCCGTTACAATGAGCAGTTCTTC. Translating it yields CASSPRYNEQFF. The chain couples TRBV7-3 to TRBJ2-1; D unresolved. CDR1 SGHTA and CDR2 FQGTGA come from the germline V gene. The CDR3 loop spans 12 amino acids. Trimming pared 5 bases from V and 4 bases from J, leaving 6 bases between.

The gene calls are TRBV19 and TRBJ2-1, with D maybe TRBD1 (6 bases). The CDR3 is 14 amino acids. Germline CDR1 reads LNHDA; CDR2 reads SQIVND (reference sequence). Deletions cut 3 bases from V and 7 bases from J, with 13 bases between. The CDR3 loop is CASSILQGLNEQFF. CDR3 nucleotide sequence: TGTGCCAGTAGTATCCTACAGGGTTTGAATGAGCAGTTCTTC.